This T cell receptor (beta chain) was recovered during a study of blood T cell repertoires in COVID-19. The table came from immunoSEQ multiplex PCR; TCRdb's copy has only in-frame clones and leaves some out. This table has some 150,000 clones, 88% appearing once. V was trimmed by 4 bases and J by 12 bases, leaving 13 bases between them. CDR3 length: 13 amino acids. Germline V CDR1 and CDR2: LGHNA, YSLEER. The V call is TRBV4-3, the J call TRBJ1-6; possibly TRBD1 for D (5 bases). The clonotype was recovered from a human donor in a cohort sampled during active COVID-19. The specimen was peripheral blood. The CDR3 loop is CASSLRDGRPLHF. For the CDR3, the DNA is TGCGCCAGCAGCCTCAGGGACGGGAGACCCCTCCACTTT.